This T cell receptor beta chain derives from a study of T cell responses to AZD1222 COVID-19 vaccine. Measured with immunoSEQ multiplex PCR; TCRdb has only the in-frame clones, and not every one. The sample consists of about 160,000 clones, 75% to 95% of them appearing once. V was clipped by 5 bases and J by 7 bases, with 23 bases between them. Germline assignment: CDR1 SGHAT and CDR2 FQNNGV. CDR3 size: 16 residues. The TCR originated in an adult in good health. The chain employs TRBV11-2 and TRBJ1-1; perhaps TRBD1 as D (6 bases). Source: peripheral blood, taken on day 0 of AZD1222 vaccination. CDR3 in DNA: TGTGCCAGCAGCCACGGGGGCCCACGGGGGAACCGTGAAGCTTTCTTT. It encodes CASSHGGPRGNREAFF.